Each of the 4 T cell receptor beta chains below was sequenced from the same sample in a study of cytomegalovirus exposure and HLA in healthy donors. Generated by immunoSEQ multiplex PCR, the TCRdb table keeps only in-frame clones and is missing some. Of fewer than 80,000 clones listed, 96% are singletons. The sample comprised PBMCs. The origin of the receptors is a woman younger than 35 in good health and CMV-seropositive.

This clone was observed once. The chain recombines TRBV19 with TRBJ2-1; 9 nucleotides align to TRBD1. Germline loops: CDR1 LNHDA, CDR2 SQIVND (reference sequence). The CDR3 length is 16 residues. Unmatched junction bases numbered 13, after V lost 6 bases and J lost 7 bases. The CDR3 DNA sequence: TGTGCCAGTAGAAACCTGCGGGGACAGGGTTATAATGAGCAGTTCTTC. It specifies CASRNLRGQGYNEQFF.

This clone was seen only once. The chain has TRBV11-3 and TRBJ2-1, with 7 bases that match TRBD2. In germline, CDR1 is SGHNT, CDR2 YENEEA. V lost 1 base, J lost 5 bases, and 5 bases stayed unmatched. The length of the CDR3 is 15 residues. This CDR3 is CASSLGGRLNNEQFF. The DNA for the CDR3 is TGTGCCAGCAGCTTAGGCGGGAGACTAAACAATGAGCAGTTCTTC.

The rearrangement joins TRBV28 to TRBJ2-5; D unclear. The CDR3 covers 12 residues. Germline values: CDR1 MDHEN, CDR2 SYDVKM. The V end was cut by 4 bases, the J end by 5 bases, with 8 bases between. DNA for the CDR3: TGTGCCAGCAGTTCGCGCTTGGAGACCCAGTACTTC. This gives the protein CASSSRLETQYF.

The chain carries TRBV5-1 and TRBJ1-1; possible D gene TRBD1, 6 bases. Germline loops: CDR1 SGHRS, CDR2 YFSETQ. V gave up 3 bases and J gave up 0 bases, with 12 bases separating them. This CDR3 spans 15 amino acids. In nucleotides, the CDR3 is TGCGCCAGCAGCTCCACCGGGACAATGAACACTGAAGCTTTCTTT. This encodes CASSSTGTMNTEAFF. The full variable domain, completed using reference TRBV5-1 and TRBJ1-1, is KAGVTQTPRYLIKTRGQQVTLSCSPISGHRSVSWYQQTPGQGLQFLFEYFSETQRNKGNFPGRFSGRQFSNSRSEMNVSTLELGDSALYLCASSSTGTMNTEAFFGQGTRLTVV.